The clone carrying this TCR beta chain came up many times. The data are from a study of human T cells and chemical hapten exposure. Whole-study context: Read at 6 days, the patch tests placed 0.01% DPC on the upper back. Patients were mainly female, each with alopecia areata, totalis or universalis.

Time point specified: patch test 2, 6 weeks after DPC sensitization. Treatment defined: therapeutic diphenylcyclopropenone sensitization with weekly scalp DPC. Ahead of each patch test application, blood was drawn. The total RNA was obtained from whole blood that was not fractionated. TCRdb ran MiXCR on the RACE reads and lists one entry per CDR3 protein. Here the sample spans a few hundred thousand distinct CDR3 sequences, about 6.3% being singletons. Source: whole blood, taken in connection with sensitization to the hapten diphenylcyclopropenone (DPC). The source of this sequence is a woman between 18 and 29 years old with alopecia areata. Some clones in this sample may be carry-over from other donors' samples.

CDR3 sequence (DNA): TGTGCCAGCAGTTACTCGACGGCCACACATTATGGCTACACCTTC. Its translation: CASSYSTATHYGYTF. V and J are TRBV6-5 and TRBJ1-2, with D unresolved. This CDR3 comprises 15 residues. With 0 bases removed from V and 5 bases from J, the gap between germline ends came to 13 bases. CDR1 is MNHEY, CDR2 SVGAGI, per germline.